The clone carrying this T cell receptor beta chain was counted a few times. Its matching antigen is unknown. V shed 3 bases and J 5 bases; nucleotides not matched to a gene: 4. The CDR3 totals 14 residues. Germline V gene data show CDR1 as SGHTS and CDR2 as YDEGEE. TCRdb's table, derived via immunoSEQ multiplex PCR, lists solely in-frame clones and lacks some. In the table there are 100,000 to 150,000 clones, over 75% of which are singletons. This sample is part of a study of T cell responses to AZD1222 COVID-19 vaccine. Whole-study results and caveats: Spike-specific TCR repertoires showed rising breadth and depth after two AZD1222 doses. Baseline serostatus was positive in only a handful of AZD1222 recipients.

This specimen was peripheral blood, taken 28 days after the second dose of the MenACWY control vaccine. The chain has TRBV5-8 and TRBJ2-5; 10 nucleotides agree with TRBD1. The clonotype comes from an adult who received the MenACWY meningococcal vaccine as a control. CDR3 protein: CASSWGQGLETQYF. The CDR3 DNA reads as TGTGCCAGCAGCTGGGGACAGGGGTTGGAGACCCAGTACTTC.